Each of the 29 T cell receptor beta chains below was sequenced from the same sample in a study of blood T cell repertoires in COVID-19. Here immunoSEQ multiplex PCR was the method, and the copy in TCRdb shows in-frame clones only, minus some. The data hold around 120,000 clones, with almost 90% observed a single time. Input material: peripheral blood. The source is a woman aged 60-70 years with COVID-19, enrolled during active disease.

The rearrangement uses TRBV7-9 and TRBJ2-7, with 8 nucleotides matching TRBD1. Per the germline V gene, CDR1 is SEHNR and CDR2 is FQNEAQ (reference sequence). Trimming removed 3 bases from V and 2 bases from J; junction bases left unmatched: 9. The CDR3 extends over 16 amino acids. The CDR3: CASSFKTGAPAYEQYF. The CDR3 DNA is TGTGCCAGCAGCTTCAAGACAGGGGCCCCGGCCTACGAGCAGTACTTC.

The chain has TRBV11-3 and TRBJ1-2; D is unresolved. The V gene lost 2 bases and the J gene lost 4 bases, with 5 bases spanning the gap. CDR3 length: 12 residues. Germline V gene lookup returns CDR1 SGHNT and CDR2 YENEEA. As DNA, the CDR3 is TGTGCCAGCAGCTTAAGCGGCTATGGCTACACCTTC. Its translation: CASSLSGYGYTF.

This chain joins TRBV7-9 and TRBJ2-5, with TRBD2 identical over 13 bases. V was clipped by 1 base and J by 3 bases; unmatched bases: 5. Germline V lookup: CDR1 SEHNR, CDR2 FQNEAQ (reference sequence). The CDR3 runs to 17 residues. The CDR3 sequence is CASSLVLGTSGEETQYF. Written as DNA, the CDR3 is TGTGCCAGCAGCTTAGTCCTTGGGACTAGCGGGGAAGAGACCCAGTACTTC.

The gene calls are TRBV4-2 and TRBJ1-4, with unresolved D. Germline CDR1 and CDR2: LGHNA and YNFKEQ. The CDR3 is made up of 13 amino acids. V lost 0 bases to trimming and J lost 8 bases, with 7 bases between them. Written as DNA, the CDR3 is TGTGCCAGCAGCCAAGAAATGGGCGAAAAACTGTTTTTT. It codes for CASSQEMGEKLFF.

The gene calls are TRBV18 and TRBJ1-2; 10 bases fit TRBD1. The germline V gene encodes CDR1 KGHSH and CDR2 LQKENI. With V trimmed by 6 bases and J by 4 bases, 8 bases remained unmatched. There are 15 residues in the CDR3. As DNA, the CDR3 is TGTGCCAGCTCGCCGGACAGGGGGTCGGGCTATGGCTACACCTTC. Translated: CASSPDRGSGYGYTF.

J is TRBJ1-2 and V is TRBV6-6, with TRBD1 as a possible D gene (5 bases). V gave up 11 bases and J gave up 4 bases, with 14 bases separating them. This CDR3 spans 12 amino acids. Looked up from germline, CDR1 is MNHNY and CDR2 is SVGAGI (reference sequence). The CDR3 DNA sequence: TGTGCCTGTGGCAGGGTGCGCTATGGCTACACCTTC. It yields the protein CACGRVRYGYTF.

CDR3 protein: CASSPRGNQETQYF. The CDR3 DNA reads as TGTGCCAGCAGCCCCAGAGGGAACCAAGAGACCCAGTACTTC. The chain couples TRBV7-2 to TRBJ2-5; a possible D gene is TRBD2 (5 bases). Per the germline V gene, CDR1 is SGHTA and CDR2 is FQGNSA. V was pared by 5 bases and J by 0 bases, with 10 bases between. The CDR3 extends over 14 amino acids.

V and J are TRBV7-9 and TRBJ1-2; 10 nucleotides match TRBD1. The V gene end was trimmed by 2 bases and the J gene end by 6 bases; junction bases not matched to a gene: 12. Germline V gene data show CDR1 as SEHNR and CDR2 as FQNEAQ (reference sequence). CDR3 length: 17 residues. CDR3 coding DNA: TGTGCCAGCAGCTTAATGGGGACAGGGGTCGTGGCAGATGGCTACACCTTC. Amino acids: CASSLMGTGVVADGYTF.

The chain employs TRBV2 and TRBJ1-4, with 9 bases identical to TRBD1. J was trimmed by 4 bases and V by 5 bases; bases with no gene match: 2. Per germline, CDR1 SNHLY and CDR2 FYNNEI. This CDR3 has 14 residues. DNA of the CDR3: TGTGCCAGCAGTCCGGGACAGGGTAATGAAAAACTGTTTTTT. It translates to CASSPGQGNEKLFF.

The J gene is TRBJ1-3, the V gene TRBV4-1, with D hard to call. Germline V gene sequence: CDR1 MGHRA, CDR2 YSYEKL. This CDR3 comprises 17 residues. Trimming stripped 0 bases from V and 4 bases from J, with 16 bases between. The CDR3 reads CASSQDPTRGSGNTIYF. The CDR3 nucleotides are TGCGCCAGCAGCCAAGATCCCACTCGAGGGTCAGGAAACACCATATATTTT.

About this clone itself: Sequence at one end of the junction differs from germline and may be a read error. The chain joins TRBV12-5 to TRBJ1-3, with D hard to call. The CDR3 loop spans 13 amino acids. Germline V CDR1 and CDR2: LGHNT, FRNRAP. The CDR3 protein is CASGLTSGDTIYF. The DNA of the CDR3 is TGTGCTAGTGGTTTGACCTCTGGAGACACCATATATTTT.

The chain couples TRBV5-4 to TRBJ1-5, with no clear D. CDR3 length: 12 amino acids. Trimming shortened V by 2 bases and J by 2 bases, and 2 bases separated the two germline ends. In germline, CDR1 is SGHNT, CDR2 YYREEE (reference sequence). CDR3 sequence reads: CASSFGNQPQHF. In DNA form, the CDR3 reads TGTGCCAGCAGCTTCGGCAATCAGCCCCAGCATTTT.

Regarding this clone: An end of the junction differs from the germline gene, which may be a read error. The chain recombines TRBV7-7 with TRBJ2-1, with TRBD2 matching over 8 bases. Germline-derived CDR1 and CDR2 are SSHAT and FNYEAQ (reference sequence). The CDR3 consists of 15 residues. The CDR3 region is CASSFGLAGIDEQFF. CDR3 bases: TGTGCTAGCAGCTTCGGTCTAGCGGGTATCGATGAGCAGTTCTTC.

The chain recombines TRBV7-9 with TRBJ2-1, with 13 positions matching TRBD2. Germline CDR1 reads SEHNR; CDR2 reads FQNEAQ (reference sequence). J lost 12 bases, V lost 5 bases, and 10 bases had no gene match. This CDR3 has 15 residues. The CDR3 sequence: CASSLGLAGAQGQFF. The CDR3 nucleotides read TGTGCCAGCAGCCTCGGACTAGCGGGGGCCCAGGGGCAGTTCTTC.

The genes are TRBV9 and TRBJ1-3; D perhaps matches TRBD1 (6 bases). Between the trimmed V and J ends, which lost 3 bases and 0 bases, there was a span of 10 bases. Germline CDR1 SGDLS, CDR2 YYNGEE. There are 15 residues in the CDR3. CDR3 nucleotide sequence: TGTGCCAGCAGCGCCACAGGGTCCTCTGGAAACACCATATATTTT. It is translated as CASSATGSSGNTIYF.

The genes are TRBV7-2 and TRBJ1-1; possibly TRBD1 for D (5 bases). V lost 5 bases and J lost 1, with 26 bases in between. The CDR3 has 19 residues. The V gene's germline CDR1 is SGHTA and CDR2 FQGNSA. The CDR3 region is CASSPGSGRTLKRNTEAFF. Here the CDR3 DNA reads TGTGCCAGCAGCCCGGGGTCAGGGAGGACTTTAAAAAGGAACACTGAAGCTTTCTTT. Based on the CDR3 plus reference TRBV7-2 and TRBJ1-1, the full variable domain is GAGVSQSPSNKVTEKGKDVELRCDPISGHTALYWYRQSLGQGLEFLIYFQGNSAPDKSGLPSDRFSAERTGGSVSTLTIQRTQQEDSAVYLCASSPGSGRTLKRNTEAFFGQGTRLTVV.

Details on this clone: The sample carries other DNA sequences with the same CDR3. The J gene is TRBJ2-2, the V gene TRBV5-4; 8 bases agree with TRBD2. In germline, CDR1 is SGHNT, CDR2 YYREEE (reference sequence). The CDR3 has 14 residues. Trimming removed 4 bases from V and 4 bases from J; junction bases left unmatched: 3. The CDR3 DNA reads as TGTGCCAGCAGCCTGGCGGGAGGCACCGGGGAGCTGTTTTTT. This gives the protein CASSLAGGTGELFF.

This clone was counted once. The V gene is TRBV27, the J gene TRBJ1-4, with 7 positions matching TRBD1. The CDR3 totals 15 residues. Unmatched junction bases numbered 7, after V lost 2 bases and J lost 7 bases. Per germline, CDR1 MNHEY and CDR2 SMNVEV (reference sequence). CDR3: CASSLRGRVGEKLFF. The CDR3 DNA is TGTGCCAGCAGTTTAAGGGGGCGTGTAGGTGAAAAACTGTTTTTT.

The count of this clone is one. The chain links TRBV19 to TRBJ1-2; D call uncertain. Trimming stripped 2 bases from V and 0 bases from J, with 19 bases between. CDR1 and CDR2 from the germline V gene are LNHDA and SQIVND (reference sequence). The CDR3 loop spans 18 amino acids. This CDR3 reads CASSIRFAGMAPNYGYTF. The CDR3 region has the DNA TGTGCCAGTAGTATAAGATTTGCGGGAATGGCCCCTAACTATGGCTACACCTTC. Full variable domain (remainder filled in from reference TRBV19 and TRBJ1-2): DGGITQSPKYLFRKEGQNVTLSCEQNLNHDAMYWYRQDPGQGLRLIYYSQIVNDFQKGDIAEGYSVSREKKESFPLTVTSAQKNPTAFYLCASSIRFAGMAPNYGYTFGSGTRLTVV.

The V call is TRBV6-2 or TRBV6-3, the J call TRBJ1-1; D might be TRBD1 (5 bases). Germline V gene data show CDR1 as MNHEY and CDR2 as SVGEGT. The germline V and J ends were trimmed by 2 bases and 1 base, with 8 bases remaining between them. There are 14 residues in the CDR3. CDR3 sequence: CASSYGQGNTEAFF. DNA for the CDR3: TGTGCCAGCAGTTACGGGCAGGGGAACACTGAAGCTTTCTTT.

V usage is TRBV7-2 and J usage is TRBJ1-2, with 9 bases identical to TRBD1. Germline loops: CDR1 SGHTA, CDR2 FQGNSA. The CDR3 consists of 15 residues. V lost 0 bases, J lost 7 bases, and 6 bases stayed unmatched. DNA for the CDR3: TGTGCCAGCAGCTTAGCGACAGGGGGTAAGAGTGGCTACACCTTC. It encodes CASSLATGGKSGYTF.

This clone was picked up a small number of times. V is TRBV5-1 and J is TRBJ1-2, with TRBD1 matching 9 bases. This CDR3 region has 14 residues. The V segment lost 2 bases and the J segment 6 bases; nucleotides outside the gene matches: 5. The germline gives CDR1 SGHRS, CDR2 YFSETQ. The CDR3 nucleotides are TGCGCCAGCAGCTTTGGACAGGGGACGGATGGCTACACCTTC. Residues: CASSFGQGTDGYTF.

The rearrangement links TRBV6-5 to TRBJ2-4, with 7 bases fitting TRBD1. V was clipped by 5 bases and J by 14 bases; unmatched bases: 9. Per the germline V gene, CDR1 is MNHEY and CDR2 is SVGAGI. The CDR3 has 12 amino acids. The CDR3 loop reads CASSNHRGREYF. CDR3 nucleotide sequence: TGTGCCAGCAGTAACCACAGGGGCCGGGAGTACTTC.

The chain recombines TRBV5-4 with TRBJ2-7; 8 bases are a match to TRBD1. The CDR3 consists of 16 residues. V shed 0 bases, J shed 2 bases, and the junction held 7 bases outside the gene matches. Germline V lookup: CDR1 SGHNT, CDR2 YYREEE (reference sequence). CDR3 residues: CASSLAAGQAAYEQYF. The CDR3 DNA is TGTGCCAGCAGCTTGGCTGCGGGACAGGCGGCCTACGAGCAGTACTTC.

The chain carries TRBV11-2 and TRBJ1-4, with 9 bases identical to TRBD1. CDR1 and CDR2 from the germline V gene are SGHAT and FQNNGV. The length of the CDR3 is 13 residues. V dropped 4 bases and J dropped 6; count of bases not matched to a gene: 0. The CDR3 protein is CASSWTGDEKLFF. CDR3 nucleotides: TGTGCCAGCAGCTGGACAGGGGATGAAAAACTGTTTTTT.

The J gene is TRBJ1-2, the V gene TRBV6-2 or TRBV6-3; D possibly corresponds to TRBD1 (5 bases). The V gene's germline CDR1 is MNHEY and CDR2 SVGEGT. V lost 4 bases and J lost 4, with 19 bases in between. The CDR3 extends over 16 amino acids. The CDR3 DNA sequence: TGTGCCAGCAGTTTACCCTCCGGACGGGGGTCCTATGGCTACACCTTC. Translation gives CASSLPSGRGSYGYTF.

The CDR3 DNA reads as TGCGCCAGCAGCCAAGAGGGCCAGATTAATGAAAAACTGTTTTTT. It specifies CASSQEGQINEKLFF. The V gene is TRBV4-3, the J gene TRBJ1-4; D is undetermined. Looked up from germline, CDR1 is LGHNA and CDR2 is YSLEER. The CDR3 has 15 amino acids. The ends were cut back, 0 bases at V and 4 bases at J, with 9 bases in the middle.

The chain couples TRBV6-5 to TRBJ1-1, with 7 bases lining up with TRBD1. Germline V lookup: CDR1 MNHEY, CDR2 SVGAGI. This CDR3 comprises 16 residues. Trimming cost V 6 bases and J 0 bases; bases outside gene matches: 10. Written as DNA, the CDR3 is TGTGCCAGCAGATACCTCGACAGGGAAATGAACACTGAAGCTTTCTTT. Amino acids: CASRYLDREMNTEAFF.

The chain links TRBV18 to TRBJ1-2; 8 nucleotides match TRBD1. Germline CDR1 KGHSH, CDR2 LQKENI. V gave up 5 bases and J gave up 4 bases; unmatched junction bases: 6. The length of the CDR3 is 14 residues. CDR3: CASSARQGAYGYTF. For the CDR3, the DNA is TGTGCCAGCTCAGCCCGGCAGGGGGCCTATGGCTACACCTTC.